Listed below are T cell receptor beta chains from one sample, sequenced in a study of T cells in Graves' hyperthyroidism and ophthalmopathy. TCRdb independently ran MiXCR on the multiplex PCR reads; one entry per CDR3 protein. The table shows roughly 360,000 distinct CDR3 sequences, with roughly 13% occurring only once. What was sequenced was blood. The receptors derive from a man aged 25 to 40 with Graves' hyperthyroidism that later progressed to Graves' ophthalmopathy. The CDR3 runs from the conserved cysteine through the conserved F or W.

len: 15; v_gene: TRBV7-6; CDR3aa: CASSLGTSDWNEQFF
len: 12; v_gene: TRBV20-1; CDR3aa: CSAGQGDTEAFF
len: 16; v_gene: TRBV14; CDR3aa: CASSQDLNGDTDTQYF
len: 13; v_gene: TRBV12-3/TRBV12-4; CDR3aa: CASSRQGSQPQHF
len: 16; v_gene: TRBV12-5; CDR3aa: CASGLVLGRTKNEQFF
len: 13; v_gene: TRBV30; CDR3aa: CAWSIRSGHEQFF
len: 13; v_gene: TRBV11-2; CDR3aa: CASSNTDPTEAFF
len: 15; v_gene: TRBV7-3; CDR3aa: CASSLMGADRDEQYF
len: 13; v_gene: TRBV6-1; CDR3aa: CASSVVHPGEQYF
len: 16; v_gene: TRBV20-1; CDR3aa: CSARDSSGGVRNEQFF
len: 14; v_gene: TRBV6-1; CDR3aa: CASSFQGAEQPQHF
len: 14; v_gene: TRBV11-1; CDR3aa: CAGSPGGGNTEAFF
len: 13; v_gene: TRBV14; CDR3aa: CASSQVASAVAFF
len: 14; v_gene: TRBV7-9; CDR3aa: CASSRQGGDEKLFF
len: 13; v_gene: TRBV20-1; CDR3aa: CSARGGIFDEQYF
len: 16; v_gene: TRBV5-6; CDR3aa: CASRRDRGEYNSPLHF
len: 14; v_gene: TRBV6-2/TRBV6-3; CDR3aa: CASSDPGAFYEQYF
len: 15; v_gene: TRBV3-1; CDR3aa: CASSPRGMEASGYTF
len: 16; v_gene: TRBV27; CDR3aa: CASSLSGTPNNSPLHF
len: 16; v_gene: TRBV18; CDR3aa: CASSPGGGAQNTEAFF
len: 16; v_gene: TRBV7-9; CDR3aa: CASSDRSDSYNSPLHF
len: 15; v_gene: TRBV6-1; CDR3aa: CASTLGTSGGNEQFF
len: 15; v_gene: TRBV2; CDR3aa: CASTGAGIFNSPLHF
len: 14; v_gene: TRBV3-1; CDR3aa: CASSSISGANVLTF
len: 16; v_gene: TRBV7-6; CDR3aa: CASSLYMGGAGNTIYF
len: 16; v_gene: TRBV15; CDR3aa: CATSPSGGQLTTRQYF
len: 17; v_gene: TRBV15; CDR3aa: CATSRDHEGASNQPQHF
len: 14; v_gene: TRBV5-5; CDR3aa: CASSYGTGGDGYTF
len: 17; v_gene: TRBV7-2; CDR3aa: CASSVPGLAGCQETQYF
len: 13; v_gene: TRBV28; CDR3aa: CASNPRGYYGYTF
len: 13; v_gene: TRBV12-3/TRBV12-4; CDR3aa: CASSFRSNTEAFF
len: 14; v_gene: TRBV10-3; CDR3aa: CAIKAADSIQPQHF
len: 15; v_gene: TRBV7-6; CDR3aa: CASSFLAGLINEQFF
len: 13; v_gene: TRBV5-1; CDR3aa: CASRFLVSDEAFF
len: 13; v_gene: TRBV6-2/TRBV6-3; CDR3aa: CASSYSTSQPQHF
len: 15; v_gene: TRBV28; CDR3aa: CASSSMYEGQETQYF
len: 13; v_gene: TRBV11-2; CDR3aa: CASSVRTGREQYF
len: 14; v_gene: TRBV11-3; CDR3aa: CASSLIPGNYEQYF
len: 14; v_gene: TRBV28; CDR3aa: CASRNPGGGSPLHF
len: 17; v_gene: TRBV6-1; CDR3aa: CASPLRGTLNPWNEQFF
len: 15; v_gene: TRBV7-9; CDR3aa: CASSLVQGAAYEQHF
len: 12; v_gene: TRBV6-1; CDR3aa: CARGWSNQPQHF
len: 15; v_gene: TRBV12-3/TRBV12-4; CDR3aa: CASSFGIEQSYEQYF
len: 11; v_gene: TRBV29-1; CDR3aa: CSVTTHIGYTF
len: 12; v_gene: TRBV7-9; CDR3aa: CASGGDGGEQFF
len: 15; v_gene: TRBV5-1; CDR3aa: CASSRVGGETTEAFF
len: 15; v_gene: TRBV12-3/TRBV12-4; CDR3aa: CASRPTGDGGNTIYF
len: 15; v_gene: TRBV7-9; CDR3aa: CASSSGGGYNQPQHF
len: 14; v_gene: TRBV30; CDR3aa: CAWSRDRGGYGYTF
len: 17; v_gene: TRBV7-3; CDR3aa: CASSQYVGGTSTDTQYF
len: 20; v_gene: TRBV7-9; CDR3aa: CASSLGGGMEGGPSYNEQFF
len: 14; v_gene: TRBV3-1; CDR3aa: CASSQWTGQGTQYF
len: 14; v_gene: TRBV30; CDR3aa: CAWTRTNPHNEQFF